Listed below are T cell receptor beta chains from one sample, sequenced in a study of T cells after yellow fever vaccination. Each CDR3 protein gets one entry after TCRdb re-called the 5' RACE reads with MiXCR. The sample consists of about 49,000 distinct CDR3 sequences, about 7.4% of them appearing once. This specimen consisted of CD8+ T cells sorted from PBMCs, obtained around 16 days after the first yellow fever vaccination. These TCRs come from a man aged 18 to 30 who received the YFV17D yellow fever vaccine. CDR3s include the opening cysteine and the closing phenylalanine or tryptophan. A D gene is named only where the DNA matches it firmly. The size of a clone is reported for some rows only, either as once, few or many, or as a class for expanded clones.

abundance,d_gene,j_gene,v_gene,CDR3aa,CDR3nt
few,TRBD1,TRBJ2-3,TRBV7-2,CASTGDRAYFPTDTQYF,TGTGCCAGCACCGGCGACAGGGCCTATTTTCCCACAGATACGCAGTATTTT
many,NA,TRBJ2-1,TRBV28,CASSFNEQFF,TGTGCCAGCAGTTTTAATGAGCAGTTCTTC
many,NA,TRBJ2-3,TRBV29-1,CSVEGSWVDTQYF,TGCAGCGTTGAGGGCAGTTGGGTAGATACGCAGTATTTT
many,NA,TRBJ2-1,TRBV4-3,CASSQGTAAYNEQFF,TGCGCCAGCAGCCAAGGGACCGCTGCATACAATGAGCAGTTCTTC
many,NA,TRBJ1-1,TRBV6-6,CASRLRVGAEAFF,TGTGCCAGCAGACTCAGGGTAGGCGCTGAAGCTTTCTTT
many,TRBD1,TRBJ1-5,TRBV28,CASSLFRTGGIPNQPQHF,TGTGCCAGCAGTTTATTTAGGACAGGGGGTATTCCCAATCAGCCCCAGCATTTT
many,NA,TRBJ2-7,TRBV7-2,CASSLVGSEQYF,TGTGCCAGCAGCTTAGTGGGATCCGAGCAGTACTTC
NA,NA,TRBJ1-1,TRBV4-3,CASSQKGGTEAFF,TGCGCCAGCAGCCAAAAAGGGGGCACTGAAGCTTTCTTT
once,NA,TRBJ2-7,TRBV5-8,CASRSSYEQYF,TGTGCCAGCAGGAGCTCCTACGAGCAGTACTTC
many,NA,TRBJ2-1,TRBV7-3,CASSPPDTSSYNEQFF,TGTGCCAGCAGCCCGCCGGACACGAGCTCCTACAATGAGCAGTTCTTC
large,TRBD1,TRBJ2-7,TRBV7-9,CASSALDRDTYEQYF,TGTGCCAGCAGCGCACTCGACAGGGACACCTACGAGCAGTACTTC
many,NA,TRBJ2-1,TRBV5-1,CASSHRGLKDNEQFF,TGCGCCAGCAGCCATCGTGGCCTAAAAGACAATGAGCAGTTCTTC
many,NA,TRBJ2-3,TRBV7-6,CASSLDFQGTDTQYF,TGTGCCAGCAGCTTAGATTTTCAGGGGACAGATACGCAGTATTTT
many,NA,TRBJ2-3,TRBV3-1,CASSQARLADTQYF,TGTGCCAGCAGCCAAGCCCGACTAGCAGATACGCAGTATTTT
many,NA,TRBJ1-1,TRBV19,CASSMGLNTEAFF,TGTGCCAGTAGTATGGGACTCAACACTGAAGCTTTCTTT
many,NA,TRBJ1-1,TRBV19,CASLQQGLGTEAFF,TGTGCCAGTCTCCAACAGGGTTTGGGCACTGAAGCTTTCTTT
many,TRBD2,TRBJ2-1,TRBV19,CASSVRTSGGNEQFF,TGTGCCAGTAGTGTTCGGACTAGCGGGGGGAATGAGCAGTTCTTC
many,NA,TRBJ2-3,TRBV5-1,CASSLAANTDTQYF,TGCGCCAGCAGCTTGGCAGCTAACACAGATACGCAGTATTTT
NA,TRBD1,TRBJ1-1,TRBV29-1,CSVKPGQGAFF,TGCAGCGTCAAACCGGGACAGGGAGCTTTCTTT
many,NA,TRBJ2-6,TRBV10-3,CAISDSFTGANVLTF,TGTGCCATCAGTGATAGTTTTACTGGGGCCAACGTCCTGACTTTC
few,NA,TRBJ1-6,TRBV7-2,CASSLETGPFALHF,TGTGCCAGCAGCTTAGAAACAGGGCCTTTCGCCCTCCACTTT
many,NA,TRBJ2-7,TRBV11-2,CASSLGRGADEQYF,TGTGCCAGCAGCTTAGGTCGGGGGGCGGATGAGCAGTACTTC
NA,NA,TRBJ2-7,TRBV6-2/TRBV6-3,CASSYSEGVRRSSNEQYF,TGTGCCAGCAGTTACTCAGAAGGTGTCAGGAGGAGCTCCAACGAGCAGTACTTC
few,NA,TRBJ2-1,TRBV7-8,CASSLALPEQFF,TGTGCCAGCAGCTTAGCCCTCCCTGAGCAGTTCTTC
many,TRBD2,TRBJ2-5,TRBV5-6,CASTSTLAIDETQYF,TGTGCCAGCACGAGTACACTAGCGATCGATGAGACCCAGTACTTC
many,NA,TRBJ2-7,TRBV5-4,CASSLEDDYEQYF,TGTGCCAGCAGCTTGGAAGACGACTACGAGCAGTACTTC
many,TRBD2,TRBJ2-2,TRBV15,CATSRDRLAANTGELFF,TGTGCCACCAGCAGAGATCGACTAGCGGCGAACACCGGGGAGCTGTTTTTT
few,NA,TRBJ2-1,TRBV29-1,CSVRVGHNEQFF,TGCAGCGTTCGAGTTGGGCACAATGAGCAGTTCTTC
many,NA,TRBJ2-2,TRBV3-1,CASSQDDGPTGELFF,TGTGCCAGCAGCCAAGATGACGGACCCACCGGGGAGCTGTTTTTT
NA,TRBD2,TRBJ2-1,TRBV10-3,CASSGGGSGGVYYNEQFF,TGTGCCTCCAGCGGGGGGGGTAGCGGGGGGGTTTACTACAATGAGCAGTTCTTC
many,NA,TRBJ1-2,TRBV5-5,CASSLVEGHYGYTF,TGTGCCAGCAGCTTGGTTGAGGGGCACTATGGCTACACCTTC
many,TRBD1,TRBJ2-7,TRBV20-1,CSARGTGLQQYF,TGCAGTGCTAGGGGGACAGGGTTGCAGCAGTACTTC
many,TRBD1,TRBJ1-5,TRBV19,CASSIQGAAMNQPQHF,TGTGCCAGTAGTATCCAGGGGGCGGCAATGAATCAGCCCCAGCATTTT
NA,NA,TRBJ2-7,TRBV4-2,CASSQDIGPAYEQYF,TGTGCCAGCAGCCAAGATATCGGACCCGCCTACGAGCAGTACTTC
many,TRBD1,TRBJ2-1,TRBV4-1,CASRPGQGVDEQFF,TGCGCCAGCAGGCCGGGACAGGGAGTCGATGAGCAGTTCTTC
NA,NA,TRBJ1-1,TRBV7-2,CAMSPGLPGGTEAFF,TGTGCCATGAGCCCTGGCCTCCCGGGTGGCACTGAAGCTTTCTTT
many,TRBD2,TRBJ2-5,TRBV5-1,CASNLGGFQETQYF,TGCGCCAGCAACTTGGGGGGGTTCCAAGAGACCCAGTACTTC
many,NA,TRBJ1-5,TRBV25-1,CASSDRAWDSNQPQHF,TGTGCCAGCAGTGACCGGGCCTGGGACAGCAATCAGCCCCAGCATTTT
many,NA,TRBJ2-7,TRBV19,CASSTGDLYEQYF,TGTGCCAGTAGTACAGGGGACCTCTACGAGCAGTACTTC
many,NA,TRBJ1-1,TRBV12-3/TRBV12-4,CASSLNVGEAFF,TGTGCCAGCAGTTTAAATGTAGGTGAAGCTTTCTTT
many,TRBD1,TRBJ2-3,TRBV28,CASSPDRGRTDTQYF,TGTGCCAGCAGTCCGGACAGGGGGAGAACAGATACGCAGTATTTT
many,NA,TRBJ2-5,TRBV5-1,CASSLAYNRAETETQYF,TGCGCCAGCAGCTTGGCGTATAACAGGGCTGAGACGGAGACCCAGTACTTC
many,TRBD1,TRBJ2-3,TRBV18,CASSLPAGQVGQYF,TGTGCCAGCTCACTACCAGCAGGACAGGTCGGGCAGTATTTT
once,NA,TRBJ2-1,TRBV5-6,CASGQGILYNEQFF,TGTGCCAGCGGCCAGGGGATCCTCTACAATGAGCAGTTCTTC
NA,NA,TRBJ2-5,TRBV15,CATSSGTFQETQYF,TGTGCCACCAGCAGTGGGACGTTTCAAGAGACCCAGTACTTC
few,TRBD2,TRBJ2-3,TRBV24-1,CATSDSLAGTDTQYF,TGTGCCACCAGTGATTCACTAGCGGGCACAGATACGCAGTATTTT
few,NA,TRBJ1-2,TRBV25-1,CASSDPSYGYTF,TGTGCCAGCAGTGATCCCAGCTATGGCTACACCTTC
many,NA,TRBJ2-2,TRBV7-9,CASSIRGTGELFF,TGTGCCAGCAGCATCCGGGGGACCGGGGAGCTGTTTTTT
many,NA,TRBJ2-2,TRBV9,CASSVGGGPTGELFF,TGTGCCAGCAGCGTGGGGGGGGGCCCCACCGGGGAGCTGTTTTTT
many,NA,TRBJ2-3,TRBV4-3,CASSQDRGASTDTQYF,TGCGCCAGCAGCCAAGATAGAGGGGCTAGCACAGATACGCAGTATTTT
many,TRBD2,TRBJ2-1,TRBV19,CASSSLSGVRDEQFF,TGTGCCAGTAGTTCACTCAGCGGGGTACGGGATGAGCAGTTCTTC
many,NA,TRBJ2-5,TRBV12-3/TRBV12-4,CASSPAFQPETQYF,TGTGCCAGCAGTCCCGCCTTTCAGCCCGAGACCCAGTACTTC